Below, 11 T cell receptor beta chains from the same sample are listed, as sequenced in a study of a mutant IDH1 vaccine in newly diagnosed glioma. Profiled with immunoSEQ multiplex PCR; TCRdb holds only in-frame clones, not every one. The sample shows about 88,000 clones, about 80% of them seen only once. Noted time point: baseline, week 1 (first vaccination visit). Treatment noted: pre-vaccination baseline after standard-of-care therapy. This specimen was PBMCs, taken from a glioma patient treated with radiotherapy, temozolomide or both. The source of these receptors is a man aged 35-49 years with glioma. Some clones in this sample may be carry-over from other donors' samples.

The chain combines TRBV30 with TRBJ2-5, with a tentative D call TRBD2 (5 bases). The CDR3 spans 12 residues. V shed 4 bases and J shed 3 bases, with 9 bases lying between them. Germline V gene data show CDR1 as GTSNPN and CDR2 as SVGIG (reference sequence). Written as DNA, the CDR3 is TGTGCCTGGAACAGCGGTGAAGAGACCCAGTACTTC. Translating it yields CAWNSGEETQYF.

The CDR3 DNA follows: TGCGCCAGCAGCCCGCGGGGGGGTGGCGGCGAGACCCAGTACTTC. Its protein is CASSPRGGGGETQYF. This rearrangement joins TRBV5-1 to TRBJ2-5; 9 bases align to TRBD2. Germline V gene lookup returns CDR1 SGHRS and CDR2 YFSETQ. V was pared by 4 bases and J by 5 bases, with 9 bases of the junction left unmatched. The CDR3 has 15 residues.

The gene calls are TRBV9 and TRBJ1-4; no clear D. CDR3 size: 15 residues. Deletions cut 0 bases from V and 2 bases from J, with 8 bases between. Per germline, CDR1 SGDLS and CDR2 YYNGEE. Here the CDR3 reads CASSVGVGTNEKLFF. Here the CDR3 DNA reads TGTGCCAGCAGCGTAGGGGTAGGGACTAATGAAAAACTGTTTTTT.

The V and J genes are TRBV5-1 and TRBJ2-1; D gene ambiguous. Germline loops: CDR1 SGHRS, CDR2 YFSETQ. This CDR3 is 14 amino acids long. The V gene lost 4 bases and the J gene lost 7 bases, with 15 bases spanning the gap. The CDR3 loop reads CASSAAGLGNEQFF. In DNA form, the CDR3 reads TGCGCCAGCAGCGCCGCCGGGCTCGGGAATGAGCAGTTCTTC.

With regard to this clone: In the same sample, other DNA sequences code for this CDR3. The chain joins TRBV18 to TRBJ2-2; D possibly corresponds to TRBD1 (6 bases). The CDR3 consists of 16 residues. CDR1 and CDR2 (germline): KGHSH, LQKENI. V lost 3 bases to trimming and J lost 2 bases, with 13 bases between them. The CDR3 region is CASSPPTGGNTGELFF. The CDR3, as DNA: TGTGCCAGCTCACCCCCGACAGGCGGTAACACCGGGGAGCTGTTTTTT.

This sequence joins TRBV18 and TRBJ1-2; D gene unclear. The CDR3 extends over 13 amino acids. Germline V lookup: CDR1 KGHSH, CDR2 LQKENI. V was shortened by 4 bases and J by 3 bases, with 9 bases between the two germline ends. The CDR3 loop is CASSLGRDYGYTF. The CDR3 coding sequence is TGTGCCAGCTCACTTGGGCGCGACTATGGCTACACCTTC.

V usage is TRBV19 and J usage is TRBJ1-6; D unclear. Germline CDR1 is LNHDA and CDR2 is SQIVND (reference sequence). The ends were cut back, 3 bases at V and 13 bases at J, with 10 bases in the middle. This CDR3 has 12 amino acids. CDR3 sequence: CASSMPRRPLHF. CDR3 DNA sequence: TGTGCCAGTAGTATGCCCCGAAGGCCCCTCCACTTT.

This clone was seen only once. The rearrangement joins TRBV27 to TRBJ1-2, with a weak D call TRBD1 (6 bases). Per the germline V gene, CDR1 is MNHEY and CDR2 is SMNVEV (reference sequence). The CDR3 length is 18 residues. Trimming pared 1 base from V and 8 bases from J, leaving 26 bases between. Written as DNA, the CDR3 is TGTGCCAGCAGTTTATTAGGGCCCGTGAGGGGGGGAATAGAGGGCTACACCTTC. Protein product: CASSLLGPVRGGIEGYTF.

The V and J genes are TRBV4-2 and TRBJ2-7; no clear D gene. CDR3 length: 15 amino acids. V was trimmed by 1 base and J by 0 bases, leaving 10 bases between them. The germline CDR1 and CDR2 sequences are LGHNA and YNFKEQ. The CDR3 loop is CASSQAHLSSYEQYF. CDR3 DNA sequence: TGTGCCAGCAGCCAAGCGCACCTAAGCTCCTACGAGCAGTACTTC.

This sequence joins TRBV7-2 and TRBJ2-5; D is perhaps TRBD1 or TRBD2 (7 bases each). Germline V CDR1 and CDR2: SGHTA, FQGNSA. The CDR3 has 14 residues. V was shortened by 7 bases and J by 1 base, with 13 bases between the two germline ends. CDR3 bases: TGTGCCAGCACCAGGGGGGGTAGCCAAGAGACCCAGTACTTC. Encoded protein: CASTRGGSQETQYF.

The V gene is TRBV10-3, the J gene TRBJ2-2; D is unresolved. Between the trimmed V and J ends, which lost 7 bases and 6 bases, there was a span of 15 bases. CDR3 length: 14 residues. The germline gives CDR1 ENHRY, CDR2 SYGVKD. CDR3: CAITGDGNSGELFF. The CDR3 nucleotides read TGTGCCATCACCGGCGACGGTAACTCCGGGGAGCTGTTTTTT.